This paragraph covers one T cell receptor (beta chain) sequence. V lost 6 bases and J 4 bases, leaving 22 bases between the germline ends. The CDR3 sequence is 17 residues long. Germline loops: CDR1 LNHDA, CDR2 SQIVND (reference sequence). TCRdb keeps only in-frame clones here, not all; method: immunoSEQ multiplex PCR. This repertoire shows 150,000 to 200,000 clones, approximately 82% found once; its top ten account for approximately 14%. This record belongs to a study of blood T cell repertoires in COVID-19. Across the whole study: T cells, B-cell-depleted T cells, or PBMCs provided the cDNA or gDNA that served as material.

Which cohort a participant joined came from the clinical history participants gave. This clonotype was sampled from a man over 45 who had recovered from COVID-19. The sequenced sample was PBMCs or T cells enriched from blood (not recorded which). The V call is TRBV19, the J call TRBJ1-5; tentative D call: TRBD1 (5 bases). CDR3 in amino acids: CASRNGMGRGPNQPQHF. DNA for the CDR3: TGTGCCAGTAGAAACGGGATGGGGAGGGGTCCAAATCAGCCCCAGCATTTT.